What follows are 14 T cell receptor beta chains derived from one specimen sequenced in a study of T cell changes during pregnancy in multiple sclerosis. The assay was immunoSEQ multiplex PCR, and TCRdb's table has in-frame clones only and misses some. Of roughly 63,000 clones listed, 90% are singletons. The sequencing used peripheral blood, collected in the second trimester of pregnancy. The receptors here all came from a female donor in good health, enrolled as a control in a pregnancy study.

The chain is built from TRBV5-1 and TRBJ1-4; TRBD1 matches at 9 bases. The V and J ends lost 0 bases and 7 bases, in that order; junction bases with no gene match: 7. The CDR3 sequence is 16 residues long. The germline CDR1 and CDR2 sequences are SGHRS and YFSETQ. The CDR3 bases are TGCGCCAGCAGCTTGGGTCCAGGACAGGGGAGTGAAAAACTGTTTTTT. This gives the protein CASSLGPGQGSEKLFF. Full variable domain (outside the CDR3, taken from reference TRBV5-1 and TRBJ1-4): KAGVTQTPRYLIKTRGQQVTLSCSPISGHRSVSWYQQTPGQGLQFLFEYFSETQRNKGNFPGRFSGRQFSNSRSEMNVSTLELGDSALYLCASSLGPGQGSEKLFFGSGTQLSVL.

The rearrangement uses TRBV28 and TRBJ2-1; 7 bases agree with TRBD2. The germline CDR1 and CDR2 sequences are MDHEN and SYDVKM. J was trimmed by 6 bases and V by 6 bases; bases with no gene match: 5. The CDR3 extends over 13 amino acids. CDR3 protein: CASRRDYLNEQFF. For the CDR3, the DNA is TGTGCCAGCAGGCGGGACTACCTCAATGAGCAGTTCTTC.

This chain links TRBV5-4 with TRBJ2-1; D is unresolved. The V gene lost 4 bases and the J gene lost 7 bases, with 18 bases spanning the gap. Germline CDR1 is SGHNT and CDR2 is YYREEE (reference sequence). There are 15 residues in the CDR3. This CDR3 reads CASSAAPRVGNEQFF. CDR3 nucleotides: TGTGCCAGCAGCGCCGCCCCCCGGGTCGGGAATGAGCAGTTCTTC.

The chain joins TRBV10-1 to TRBJ1-5; no clear D. The CDR3 is made up of 19 amino acids. V was pared by 2 bases and J by 0 bases, with 20 bases between. Germline assignment: CDR1 WNHNN and CDR2 SYGVQD (reference sequence). The CDR3 sequence is CASSEPDLWAEYSNQPQHF. The DNA for the CDR3 is TGCGCCAGCAGTGAGCCTGACCTCTGGGCAGAATATAGCAATCAGCCCCAGCATTTT.

The chain couples TRBV27 to TRBJ2-3, with a weak D call TRBD2 (6 bases). V was shortened by 6 bases and J by 0 bases, with 16 bases between the two germline ends. CDR1 is MNHEY and CDR2 is SMNVEV in the germline V gene (reference sequence). The CDR3 runs 16 residues. CDR3 in amino acids: CASRLSWDLSTDTQYF. CDR3 in DNA: TGTGCCAGCAGACTATCCTGGGACTTAAGCACAGATACGCAGTATTTT.

The chain is built from TRBV19 and TRBJ1-5; D is unclear. Germline V gene sequence: CDR1 LNHDA, CDR2 SQIVND (reference sequence). The V end lost 3 bases, the J end lost 7 bases, and 10 bases lay between the germline ends. CDR3 length: 13 amino acids. CDR3 loop: CASSIRRGQPQHF. The CDR3 DNA reads TGTGCCAGTAGTATTAGGAGAGGACAGCCCCAGCATTTT.

V is TRBV12-5 and J is TRBJ2-1, with 13 bases identical to TRBD2. The V gene's germline CDR1 is LGHNT and CDR2 FRNRAP. This CDR3 comprises 17 residues. The J segment lost 6 bases and the V segment lost 1 base, leaving 6 bases of the junction unmatched. The DNA for the CDR3 is TGTGCTAGTGGTTTGGACAGACTAGCGGGAGGTAGCAATGAGCAGTTCTTC. Protein product: CASGLDRLAGGSNEQFF.

J is TRBJ2-3 and V is TRBV4-1; TRBD2 aligns across 13 bases. Unmatched junction bases numbered 18, after V lost 1 base and J lost 2 bases. Per germline, CDR1 MGHRA and CDR2 YSYEKL. The CDR3 loop spans 22 amino acids. The CDR3 bases are TGCGCCAGCAGCCAAGGCAAAGCGGGACTAGCGGGATCGGTGGGGCCCACAGATACGCAGTATTTT. Protein sequence: CASSQGKAGLAGSVGPTDTQYF.

The J gene is TRBJ2-1, the V gene TRBV28, with 8 positions matching TRBD1. Trimming removed 3 bases from V and 7 bases from J; junction bases left unmatched: 5. The CDR3 extends over 14 amino acids. Germline loops: CDR1 MDHEN, CDR2 SYDVKM. CDR3 nucleotides: TGTGCCAGCAGTTTTGAGGACAGGGTAAATGAGCAGTTCTTC. Its translation is CASSFEDRVNEQFF. Combining the CDR3 with reference TRBV28 and TRBJ2-1 gives the whole variable domain DVKVTQSSRYLVKRTGEKVFLECVQDMDHENMFWYRQDPGLGLRLIYFSYDVKMKEKGDIPEGYSVSREKKERFSLILESASTNQTSMYLCASSFEDRVNEQFFGPGTRLTVL.

V gene TRBV2 combines with J gene TRBJ1-5; TRBD1 agrees at 10 bases. The CDR3 totals 15 residues. J gave up 6 bases and V 4 bases, and 6 bases lay outside the gene matches. CDR1 SNHLY and CDR2 FYNNEI come from the germline V gene. This CDR3 is CASSGDRGGGQPQHF. Written as DNA, the CDR3 is TGTGCCAGCAGTGGGGACAGGGGAGGAGGTCAGCCCCAGCATTTT.

The chain couples TRBV7-9 to TRBJ2-5; 10 bases are shared with TRBD2. J gave up 1 base and V 3 bases, and 5 bases lay outside the gene matches. The CDR3 length is 16 residues. Germline V CDR1 and CDR2: SEHNR, FQNEAQ (reference sequence). CDR3 in amino acids: CASSFGAGGLQETQYF. The CDR3 DNA is TGTGCCAGCAGCTTCGGAGCGGGGGGGCTCCAAGAGACCCAGTACTTC.

The V gene is TRBV6-5, the J gene TRBJ2-7, with D unresolved. The CDR3 length is 12 residues. Trimming cost V 6 bases and J 1 base, with 7 bases left between them. Germline V gives CDR1 MNHEY, CDR2 SVGAGI. In DNA form, the CDR3 reads TGTGCCAGCAGCGACTCGTCCTACGAGCAGTACTTC. Protein product: CASSDSSYEQYF.

CDR3 in DNA: TGTGCCAGTAGTACCGCCCCTACGTATGGCTACACCTTC. It encodes CASSTAPTYGYTF. V gene TRBV19 combines with J gene TRBJ1-2; D not resolved. Germline V gene sequence: CDR1 LNHDA, CDR2 SQIVND (reference sequence). Deletions cut 4 bases from V and 5 bases from J, with 11 bases between. The CDR3 loop spans 13 amino acids. Together with reference TRBV19 and TRBJ1-2, the CDR3 gives the full variable domain: DGGITQSPKYLFRKEGQNVTLSCEQNLNHDAMYWYRQDPGQGLRLIYYSQIVNDFQKGDIAEGYSVSREKKESFPLTVTSAQKNPTAFYLCASSTAPTYGYTFGSGTRLTVV.

The chain carries TRBV18 and TRBJ1-3; 8 bases map to TRBD1. V was clipped by 6 bases and J by 3 bases; unmatched bases: 10. CDR1 and CDR2 (germline): KGHSH, LQKENI. This CDR3 is 16 amino acids long. CDR3 sequence: CASSKALGQVGNTIYF. Here the CDR3 DNA reads TGTGCCAGCTCCAAAGCTTTGGGACAGGTTGGAAACACCATATATTTT.